This T cell receptor (beta chain) was captured by sequencing in a study of blood T cells in healthy people across ages. The CDR3 spans 16 residues. V was trimmed by 2 bases and J by 6 bases, leaving 20 bases between them. The germline gives CDR1 KGHSH, CDR2 LQKENI. Alongside a J-beta primer mix, a sample-barcoded 5' primer served in a second PCR lasting roughly 6 to 12 cycles. TCRdb fed the 5' RACE reads into MiXCR, producing one record per CDR3 protein. The sample contains some 800,000 distinct CDR3 sequences, around 45% of which appear only once. Sequencing input: blood. The J gene is TRBJ2-7, the V gene TRBV18, with a possible D match to TRBD2 (7 bases). This sequence originates from a man aged 60-69 years in good health. The CDR3 protein is CASSPGTGGLPREQYF. The CDR3 nucleotides read TGTGCCAGCTCACCAGGAACGGGGGGCCTACCGCGCGAGCAGTACTTC.